The TCR beta chain described here comes from a study of blood T cell repertoires in COVID-19. Study context: From the United States, Italy and Spain came samples of acute and convalescent COVID-19. Nucleic acid was either cDNA or gDNA, and it came from T cells, B-cell-depleted T cells, or PBMCs.

Original processing notes: Amplifying reference gene primers gave estimates of nucleated cell counts. Sequencing used immunoSEQ multiplex PCR; TCRdb keeps in-frame clones, though not all of them. D and trimming were read from the DNA, whereas the V and J calls and clone size are those reported in that table. Counted here are about 26,000 clones, around 91% occurring once; the ten biggest clones make up 1.5% to 2%. The sample consisted of peripheral blood. The source of this sequence is a woman aged 60-75 years with active COVID-19.

CDR3 DNA sequence: TGTGCCAGCAGCCAGGGGTCTAACTATGGCTACACCTTC. Amino acids: CASSQGSNYGYTF. The genes are TRBV7-2 and TRBJ1-2; TRBD1 is a possible D gene (6 bases). Looked up from germline, CDR1 is SGHTA and CDR2 is FQGNSA. The CDR3 has 13 residues. V gave up 5 bases and J gave up 0 bases, with 7 bases separating them.